This entry is about one T cell receptor beta chain. Its matching antigen is unknown. The PCR ran on 60 Vbeta and 13 Jbeta primers. Libraries were prepared by immunoSEQ multiplex PCR; TCRdb keeps only in-frame clonotypes and omits some of them. The top ten hold over 1% of the sample, which has about 200,000 clones, about nine tenths seen once. The V and J ends lost 4 bases and 4 bases respectively, with 22 bases between them. The germline V gene has CDR1 GTSNPN and CDR2 SVGIG (reference sequence). The CDR3 covers 16 residues. This entry is derived from a study of cytomegalovirus exposure and HLA in healthy donors. Study-level results: Earlier analysis looked at TCR beta V segments, and most were productive about 87% or about 30% of the time. Upon later analysis, TCR association rates were observed to vary by HLA locus, being highest for DRB1 and lowest for HLA-C.

These donors counted as nominally healthy when sampled, but unrecorded immune exposures were likely. The V and J genes are TRBV30 and TRBJ1-2; D not certain. This TCR came from a man younger than 45 in good health and CMV-seronegative. The sample was PBMCs. DNA of the CDR3: TGTGCCTGGACTGTCCCTCGGACGGGATCTGGCTATGGCTACACCTTC. It translates to CAWTVPRTGSGYGYTF.